The clone carrying this TCR beta chain appeared once. The antigen is not known. Primers for the PCR totalled 60 Vbeta and 13 Jbeta. Sequencing was performed with immunoSEQ multiplex PCR; in TCRdb, only in-frame clones are kept and a portion is missing. In the table there are 50,000 to 60,000 clones, 65% to 85% of which are singletons. The data are from a study of cytomegalovirus exposure and HLA in healthy donors. Study at large: Unique TCRs from HLA-typed donors, 80 million to 90 million of them, were held in an early data release.

General study results and limits: Prior analysis indicated that the majority of TCR beta V segments exhibited productivity approximately 87% or approximately 30% of the time.

The sequencing sample was made of PBMCs. The source of this sequence is a man between 18 and 35 years old in good health and CMV-seronegative.

Here the CDR3 DNA reads TGTGCCAGCAGTTTATATGGGTTGGGCCAGGGGCGAGCTAACTATGGCTACACCTTC. Its translation: CASSLYGLGQGRANYGYTF. The chain carries TRBV28 and TRBJ1-2; D might be TRBD1 (6 bases). With 1 base removed from V and 0 bases from J, the gap between germline ends came to 21 bases. The CDR3 runs 19 residues. The germline gives CDR1 MDHEN, CDR2 SYDVKM.